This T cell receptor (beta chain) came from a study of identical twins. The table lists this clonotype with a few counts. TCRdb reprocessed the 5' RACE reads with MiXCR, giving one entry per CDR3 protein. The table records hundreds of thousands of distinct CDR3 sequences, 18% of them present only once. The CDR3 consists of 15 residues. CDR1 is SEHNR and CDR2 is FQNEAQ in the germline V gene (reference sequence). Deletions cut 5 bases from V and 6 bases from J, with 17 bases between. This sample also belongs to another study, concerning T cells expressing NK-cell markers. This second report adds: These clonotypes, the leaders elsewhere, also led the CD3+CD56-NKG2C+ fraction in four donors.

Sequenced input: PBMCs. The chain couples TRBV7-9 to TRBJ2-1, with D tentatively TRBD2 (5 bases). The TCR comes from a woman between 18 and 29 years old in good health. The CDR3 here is CASSPSLAIFNEQFF. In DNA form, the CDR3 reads TGTGCCAGCAGCCCTAGTTTAGCGATCTTCAATGAGCAGTTCTTC.